This TCR beta chain was identified during a study of neurological immune-mediated disorders (dated by TCRdb to between 2018 and 2021). Background for the entire study: Among the 34 multiple sclerosis patients, relapsing-remitting MS was present in some 30 and secondary progressive MS was present in 3. Peripheral blood TCR-beta repertoires from HTLV-I-associated myelopathy (HAM/TSP) patients, multiple sclerosis patients and healthy controls were compared by UMI-based sequencing. Alongside PBMC samples, the set of about 97 TCR-beta libraries contained longitudinal samples, technical triplicates, and paired CD4+ and CD8+ T-cell subsets that had been sorted. The cohort comprised roughly 70 subjects: 14 HAM/TSP patients, 35 or so multiple sclerosis patients and around 20 healthy controls. The research as a whole found: Phylogenetic analysis grouped repertoires from 18 of 34 MS patients into a cluster of related CDR3 sequences, suggesting a possible repertoire-level signature. TCR clonal expansion was highest in HAM/TSP patients and lowest in MS patients, with MS patients falling below even healthy controls. Across subjects, expanded clones never shared an identical CDR3 amino acid sequence, which suggests that the TCR-beta repertoires in every group were private. The MS cluster showed no association with clinical or MRI features, and the authors stated that larger cohorts are needed.

This clonotype was counted ten times or more. The specificity of this receptor is unknown. No clone much larger than this one lies a single base away; base qualities are absent. Libraries from unsorted PBMCs were made from 2 million PBMCs kept in RNAlater at -80 degrees C until RNA extraction. Multiple sclerosis patients were enrolled in a US clinical protocol under which disease progression was evaluated by magnetic resonance imaging. PBMCs were separated from peripheral blood using Ficoll-Hypaque density gradient centrifugation and then cryopreserved in liquid nitrogen. cDNA was synthesized by template-switch 5'RACE using a primer carrying a 10-nucleotide random unique molecular identifier by which each TCR transcript was tagged. Each sequencing run produced over 200 million TCR-beta sequences covering 15-18 subjects. Total RNA was extracted with the RNeasy kit. TCR-beta VDJ regions were amplified with primers for the TCR constant region and the 5'RACE anchor, using the KAPA Real-time Library Amplification kit. Sample indexes and Illumina adaptors were added in a first PCR, after which library yield was increased in a second PCR. After Ampure bead purification, the roughly 650 bp TCR product was size-selected on a 2% E-gel SizeSelection system. Library quality was checked on a Bioanalyzer, concentration was measured with Qubit, and libraries were quantified with the Kapa Library Quantification kit before pooling. Libraries were sequenced paired-end 2 x 150 bp on an Illumina HiSeq 2500. To increase sequence diversity, roughly 24-30% phiX was spiked into each library pool. Concerning the study's data processing: The quality-filtered reads were processed with the UMI-based MiGEC pipeline, whose error correction step removed more than 80% of the raw TCR sequences. VDJ genes were aligned to IMGT germline references, and clonotypes were defined by unique CDR3 amino acid sequence plus V-J genes. Clonal expansion, Shannon diversity and CDR3 relatedness (CalcPairwiseDistances, ClusterSamples) were evaluated with VDJtools, and phylogenetic trees were built with CLCbio workbench. Using coefficient-of-variation modelling across technical triplicates, the study counted a clone as expanded if it had at least 8 unique UMIs. Using fastp at Q25 and MiXCR, TCRdb reprocessed the public reads and kept productive beta chains. Every entry covers one CDR3 protein and lists the most common genes and DNA from its rows. The V and J calls were determined by TCRdb, not by the authors. Counted in this sample were tens of thousands of distinct CDR3 sequences; 3.5% to 4% of them appeared once. Approximately 2.2% of the sample is held by the ten biggest clonotypes.

Trimming at the junction amounts to 7 bases on V and 4 bases on J, and the germline ends lie 20 bases apart. For CDR1 and CDR2, the germline V gene lists SNHLY and FYNNEI. The CDR3 goes from the cysteine to the phenylalanine over 15 residues. This entry keeps only the CDR3 DNA: 45 bases, framed from base 1. Rearrangement joined TRBV2 to TRBJ2-7, with TRBD1 as a weak D call on 6 bases. Sequenced input: PBMCs. This clonotype was sampled from a young man with multiple sclerosis. CDR3 sequence: CASNPNRALAYEQYF. The DNA sequence is given as TGTGCCAGCAATCCCAACAGGGCCCTTGCTTACGAGCAGTACTTC.